These T cell receptor beta chains were read from a single sample in a study of blood T cells in healthy people across ages. TCRdb called the 5' RACE reads again in MiXCR, with one record for every CDR3 protein. The data contain some 1.8 million distinct CDR3 sequences, roughly two fifths of them singletons. Sequencing used blood. The origin of the receptors is a human donor in good health. The CDR3 runs from the conserved cysteine through the conserved F or W. The order of the fields is D gene, clone size, J gene, V gene, CDR3 protein, CDR3 DNA. D genes are given only for firm matches. Expanded clones get a size class; other rows say once, few or many, or leave the size out.

NA	NA	TRBJ1-2	TRBV5-1	CASSLAASGADGYTF	TGCGCCAGCAGCTTGGCCGCATCGGGGGCCGATGGCTACACCTTC
NA	few	TRBJ1-2	TRBV7-6	CASSLEQGLSGYTF	TGTGCCAGCAGCTTAGAGCAGGGTCTTTCTGGCTACACCTTC
NA	few	TRBJ2-7	TRBV18	CASSPPLRYEQYF	TGTGCCAGCTCGCCACCGCTCCGGTACGAGCAGTACTTC
TRBD1	many	TRBJ1-1	TRBV12-3/TRBV12-4	CASSYTGDTEAFF	TGTGCCAGCAGTTACACAGGGGACACTGAAGCTTTCTTT
NA	NA	TRBJ1-2	TRBV9	CASSGEGSINYGYTF	TGTGCCAGCAGCGGAGAGGGATCTATTAACTATGGCTACACCTTC
TRBD1	few	TRBJ2-7	TRBV5-4	CAGSGTGKREQYF	TGTGCCGGTTCCGGGACAGGGAAGCGCGAGCAGTACTTC
NA	few	TRBJ2-4	TRBV6-2/TRBV6-3	CASSYRGLLAKNIQYF	TGTGCCAGCAGTTATAGGGGACTTCTAGCCAAAAACATTCAGTACTTC
NA	NA	TRBJ2-2	TRBV7-6	CASSLWTAANTGELFF	TGTGCCAGCAGCCTTTGGACAGCTGCGAACACCGGGGAGCTGTTTTTT
NA	few	TRBJ1-2	TRBV5-1	CASSLVDRRFPYTF	TGCGCCAGCAGCTTGGTGGACAGAAGATTCCCCTACACCTTC
NA	few	TRBJ1-1	TRBV7-9	CASSLGGQMNTEAFF	TGTGCCAGCAGCTTAGGCGGACAGATGAACACTGAAGCTTTCTTT
NA	NA	TRBJ2-7	TRBV24-1	CATSDSPGLRGSYEQYF	TGTGCCACCAGTGATTCCCCGGGACTCAGAGGATCCTACGAGCAGTACTTC
TRBD1	few	TRBJ2-1	TRBV29-1	CSVEVGQGINEQFF	TGCAGCGTTGAGGTGGGACAGGGTATTAATGAGCAGTTCTTC
NA	few	TRBJ1-1	TRBV6-1	CASRQIMNTEAFF	TGTGCCAGCCGACAGATCATGAACACTGAAGCTTTCTTT
TRBD1	many	TRBJ1-3	TRBV7-2	CASSSDRVSGNTIYF	TGTGCCAGCAGCTCTGACAGGGTTTCAGGAAACACCATATATTTT
NA	few	TRBJ2-4	TRBV9	CASSVGFRSQYF	TGTGCCAGCAGCGTAGGGTTTAGGAGCCAGTACTTC
NA	NA	TRBJ2-7	TRBV14	CASSQRNGLSSYEQYF	TGTGCCAGCAGCCAACGGAACGGCCTAAGCTCCTACGAGCAGTACTTC
TRBD2	NA	TRBJ2-1	TRBV11-1	CASSLNGAGVYNEQFF	TGTGCCAGCAGCTTAAACGGTGCGGGGGTCTACAATGAGCAGTTCTTC
NA	NA	TRBJ1-6	TRBV2	CASSESGQNNSPLHF	TGTGCCAGCAGTGAATCAGGACAGAATAATTCACCCCTCCACTTT
NA	NA	TRBJ2-3	TRBV20-1	CSASSPGLRTDTQYF	TGCAGTGCTAGTTCTCCGGGACTCCGCACAGATACGCAGTATTTT
NA	few	TRBJ2-3	TRBV7-2	CASSPWRWKNTDTQYF	TGTGCCAGCAGTCCCTGGCGTTGGAAAAACACAGATACGCAGTATTTT
TRBD1	few	TRBJ2-5	TRBV29-1	CSTELQGVTQYF	TGCAGCACTGAGCTGCAGGGGGTGACCCAGTACTTC
NA	few	TRBJ2-7	TRBV29-1	CSVARDTSYEQYF	TGCAGCGTTGCTAGGGACACCTCCTACGAGCAGTACTTC
TRBD1	few	TRBJ1-2	TRBV12-3/TRBV12-4	CASTRTGAGGGYTF	TGTGCCAGCACCCGGACAGGGGCTGGGGGTGGCTACACCTTC
TRBD2	NA	TRBJ2-1	TRBV7-2	CASSLASGTSGVEQFF	TGTGCCAGCAGCTTAGCGTCCGGGACTAGCGGGGTTGAGCAGTTCTTC
NA	many	TRBJ1-1	TRBV5-1	CASSAGVWQKPEAFF	TGCGCCAGCAGCGCCGGCGTTTGGCAGAAGCCTGAAGCTTTCTTT
NA	few	TRBJ2-5	TRBV6-2/TRBV6-3	CASLRRLVQETQYF	TGTGCCAGCCTACGTAGGCTCGTCCAAGAGACCCAGTACTTC
TRBD1	NA	TRBJ2-3	TRBV4-2	CASSQGGTGVSRGTDTQYF	TGTGCCAGCAGCCAAGGGGGGACAGGGGTCTCACGAGGCACAGATACGCAGTATTTT
NA	few	TRBJ2-6	TRBV10-3	CAISDGLAANVLTF	TGTGCCATCAGTGACGGCCTTGCGGCCAACGTCCTGACTTTC
NA	few	TRBJ2-5	TRBV20-1	CSAWAGGVGETQYF	TGCAGTGCTTGGGCGGGCGGGGTCGGAGAGACCCAGTACTTC
NA	few	TRBJ2-7	TRBV12-3/TRBV12-4	CASSLVGGQGVQYF	TGTGCCAGCAGTTTAGTGGGGGGGCAGGGAGTGCAGTACTTC
TRBD2	NA	TRBJ2-1	TRBV5-1	CAGSATAGGEQFF	TGCGCCGGCAGCGCCACTGCGGGGGGAGAGCAGTTCTTC
TRBD1	few	TRBJ2-5	TRBV29-1	CSVAGTGGSETQYF	TGCAGCGTCGCCGGGACAGGGGGCTCGGAGACCCAGTACTTC
TRBD2	few	TRBJ2-1	TRBV5-1	CASSFLGGTYNEQFF	TGCGCCAGCAGCTTTCTGGGGGGGACCTACAATGAGCAGTTCTTC
TRBD1	few	TRBJ1-2	TRBV7-2	CASSLRPGTGGNYGYTF	TGTGCCAGCAGCCTACGGCCCGGGACAGGGGGCAACTATGGCTACACCTTC
TRBD2	NA	TRBJ2-5	TRBV5-1	CASSLVSGGSQETQYF	TGCGCCAGCAGTTTGGTTAGCGGGGGGTCCCAAGAGACCCAGTACTTC
TRBD1	few	TRBJ1-1	TRBV6-4	CASSDSRNHRGGNGATAMNTEAFF	TGTGCCAGCAGTGACTCCCGTAACCACAGGGGAGGTAATGGGGCCACCGCTATGAACACTGAAGCTTTCTTT
TRBD1	NA	TRBJ2-3	TRBV10-3	CAISEVTGTTDTQYF	TGTGCCATCAGTGAGGTGACAGGGACCACAGATACGCAGTATTTT
TRBD2	NA	TRBJ2-2	TRBV12-3/TRBV12-4	CASSFSSGGATGELFF	TGTGCCAGCAGTTTTTCTAGCGGGGGGGCGACCGGGGAGCTGTTTTTT
TRBD1	few	TRBJ1-2	TRBV18	CASSPGSGGVGYTF	TGTGCCAGCTCACCAGGTTCAGGGGGCGTCGGCTACACCTTC
TRBD1	NA	TRBJ2-5	TRBV27	CASRRTGSAVEQYF	TGTGCCAGCAGGCGGACAGGGAGTGCGGTAGAGCAGTACTTC
NA	NA	TRBJ2-5	TRBV6-6	CASTGHLQETQYF	TGTGCCAGCACCGGCCACCTCCAAGAGACCCAGTACTTC
NA	NA	TRBJ1-1	TRBV6-2/TRBV6-3	CASSYADGMTEAFF	TGTGCCAGCAGTTACGCCGACGGGATGACTGAAGCTTTCTTT
TRBD2	NA	TRBJ2-1	TRBV5-1	CASSTGTRGYEQFF	TGCGCCAGCAGCACCGGGACTAGGGGCTATGAGCAGTTCTTC
NA	NA	TRBJ1-1	TRBV4-3	CASSQESPKAVNTEAFF	TGCGCCAGCAGCCAAGAAAGCCCAAAAGCCGTGAACACTGAAGCTTTCTTT
NA	many	TRBJ2-7	TRBV6-6	CASSLPGQPYEQYF	TGTGCCAGCAGTTTACCGGGACAACCCTACGAGCAGTACTTC
TRBD1	few	TRBJ2-7	TRBV5-1	CASSLTWTGAYEQYF	TGCGCCAGCAGCTTGACATGGACAGGCGCCTACGAGCAGTACTTC
NA	few	TRBJ2-1	TRBV9	CASSAETDTIYNEQFF	TGTGCCAGCAGCGCTGAGACAGACACGATCTACAATGAGCAGTTCTTC
NA	few	TRBJ1-2	TRBV28	CASSSGGAELYGYTF	TGTGCCAGCAGTTCGGGGGGCGCGGAACTCTATGGCTACACCTTC
TRBD2	few	TRBJ2-3	TRBV20-1	CSANKFSGGAGTDTQYF	TGCAGTGCTAATAAATTTAGCGGGGGGGCGGGCACAGATACGCAGTATTTT
NA	NA	TRBJ2-6	TRBV5-1	CASSLGAATGANVLTF	TGCGCCAGCAGCTTGGGTGCGGCAACTGGGGCCAACGTCCTGACTTTC
TRBD1	few	TRBJ2-1	TRBV7-2	CASSTNRGTYNEQFF	TGTGCCAGCAGCACAAACAGGGGAACCTACAATGAGCAGTTCTTC
NA	NA	TRBJ1-2	TRBV12-3/TRBV12-4	CASSPSRGGAFDGYTF	TGTGCCAGCAGTCCCTCCCGGGGGGGCGCGTTTGATGGCTACACCTTC
NA	NA	TRBJ2-5	TRBV7-6	CASRLALEHEETQYF	TGTGCCAGCAGGCTGGCCTTGGAGCACGAGGAGACCCAGTACTTC
NA	few	TRBJ2-6	TRBV4-1	CASSQGWSGANVLTF	TGCGCCAGCAGCCAAGGGTGGAGTGGGGCCAACGTCCTGACTTTC
NA	NA	TRBJ1-1	TRBV12-3/TRBV12-4	CASSFHREGFLDTEAFF	TGTGCCAGCAGTTTCCACAGGGAGGGGTTTTTGGACACTGAAGCTTTCTTT
NA	NA	TRBJ2-5	TRBV21-1	CASSKGGTSEGETQYF	TGTGCCAGCAGCAAGGGAGGGACTAGCGAGGGAGAGACCCAGTACTTC
TRBD2	NA	TRBJ2-1	TRBV6-1	CASSPIAGAGNEQFF	TGTGCCAGCAGTCCGATAGCGGGGGCCGGGAATGAGCAGTTCTTC
NA	NA	TRBJ2-5	TRBV18	CASSPPVGTGSLGETQYF	TGTGCCAGCTCACCACCCGTGGGGACGGGTTCGCTCGGGGAGACCCAGTACTTC
NA	NA	TRBJ1-1	TRBV29-1	CSGGIGQTAEAFF	TGCAGCGGGGGGATAGGACAGACCGCTGAAGCTTTCTTT